What follows describes a single TCR beta chain. V lost 4 bases, J lost 1 base, and 10 bases stayed unmatched. Germline V gene sequence: CDR1 ENHRY, CDR2 SYGVKD. CDR3 length: 17 amino acids. Generated by immunoSEQ multiplex PCR, the TCRdb table keeps only in-frame clones and is missing some. There are 11,000 to 15,000 clones in the sample; 80% occur only once, and 4.9% lies in the top ten. This specimen belongs to a study of immune evolution from preneoplasia to lung adenocarcinoma. The receptor comes from a person aged 70 to 85 with lung adenocarcinoma. Sequencing was done on a sample of FFPE minimally invasive lung adenocarcinoma tissue. V and J are TRBV10-3 and TRBJ2-5; 9 bases are shared with TRBD2. The CDR3 protein is CAISGRGAGGPQETQYF. CDR3 DNA: TGTGCCATCAGTGGGCGCGGCGCGGGGGGGCCCCAAGAGACCCAGTACTTC.